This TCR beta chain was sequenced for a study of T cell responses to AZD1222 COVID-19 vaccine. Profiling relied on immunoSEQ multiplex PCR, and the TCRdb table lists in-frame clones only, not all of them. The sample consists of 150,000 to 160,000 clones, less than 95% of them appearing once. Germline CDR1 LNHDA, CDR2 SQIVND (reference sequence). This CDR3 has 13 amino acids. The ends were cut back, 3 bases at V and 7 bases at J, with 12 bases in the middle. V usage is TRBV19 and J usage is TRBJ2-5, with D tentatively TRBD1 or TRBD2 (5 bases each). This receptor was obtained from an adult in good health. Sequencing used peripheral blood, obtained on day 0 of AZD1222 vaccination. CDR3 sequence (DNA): TGTGCCAGTAGTATGGGGACCTGGGGGACCCAGTACTTC. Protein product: CASSMGTWGTQYF.